Shown below are 14 T cell receptor beta chains from a single sample sequenced in a study of T cells in Graves' hyperthyroidism and ophthalmopathy. Using RNA transcripts as the source, TCR beta CDR3 regions were amplified. During a first-round RT-PCR of the TCR CDR3, the HTBI primer set was used. Via MiXCR, TCRdb re-called the multiplex PCR reads, giving one row per CDR3 protein. Among more than 650,000 distinct CDR3 sequences, less than 15% were seen once, and the ten largest hold about 10%. Sequences were obtained from blood. All receptors come from a woman aged 18 to 35 with Graves' hyperthyroidism.

This clonotype has at least ten counts. The chain recombines TRBV3-1 with TRBJ2-1; 10 bases fit TRBD2. This CDR3 is 17 amino acids long. The ends lost 0 bases at V and 4 bases at J; junction bases unmatched: 6. CDR1 is LGHDT and CDR2 is YNNKEL in the germline V gene (reference sequence). This CDR3 reads CASSQDPWTSGYNEQFF. Here the CDR3 DNA reads TGTGCCAGCAGCCAAGATCCTTGGACTAGCGGATACAATGAGCAGTTCTTC.

The chain recombines TRBV9 with TRBJ2-5; 10 bases fit TRBD1. Germline CDR1 SGDLS, CDR2 YYNGEE. V shed 4 bases, J shed 3 bases, and the junction held 6 bases outside the gene matches. This CDR3 has 15 residues. CDR3 bases: TGTGCCAGCAGCCCGCGAGGGACAGGGGAAGAGACCCAGTACTTC. This translates into CASSPRGTGEETQYF.

CDR3 residues: CASSPRRDRPNEQFF. The CDR3, as DNA: TGTGCCAGCAGCCCCAGAAGGGACAGGCCCAATGAGCAGTTCTTC. The chain joins TRBV7-9 to TRBJ2-1; 8 bases align to TRBD1. The V gene's germline CDR1 is SEHNR and CDR2 FQNEAQ (reference sequence). The CDR3 runs to 15 residues. J lost 6 bases, V lost 5 bases, and 9 bases had no gene match.

This clonotype was picked up a small number of times. This chain links TRBV2 with TRBJ2-5; D remains unclear. V dropped 7 bases and J dropped 5 bases, with 17 bases sitting between them. The CDR3 has 14 amino acids. In germline, CDR1 is SNHLY, CDR2 FYNNEI. The CDR3 DNA reads as TGTGCCAGCACCCGGTATAAGTTGGGGGAGACCCAGTACTTC. It yields the protein CASTRYKLGETQYF.

This clonotype appeared many times. The genes are TRBV6-2 or TRBV6-3 and TRBJ2-3; 7 bases agree with TRBD1. This CDR3 spans 17 amino acids. V lost 3 bases, J lost 4 bases, and 13 bases stayed unmatched. From germline, CDR1 is MNHEY and CDR2 SVGEGT. The CDR3 coding sequence is TGTGCCAGCAGTTATCTCCTCACAGGGGATGGTGCAGATACGCAGTATTTT. This encodes CASSYLLTGDGADTQYF.

Of note for this clonotype: A single base separates this from a much larger clone, so it may be a read error. The chain employs TRBV6-5 and TRBJ2-5; possibly TRBD2 for D (5 bases). Germline lookup yields CDR1 MNHEY and CDR2 SVGAGI. The CDR3 is 15 residues long. CDR3 sequence (DNA): TGTGCCAGAAGTTACTCAGGCGGGCCTAGAGAGACCCAGTACTTC. Protein: CARSYSGGPRETQYF.

This clonotype was counted only a few times. The CDR3 reads CASNPRVGLQETQYF. The CDR3 nucleotides read TGTGCCAGCAACCCCCGTGTAGGGCTACAAGAGACCCAGTACTTC. The gene calls are TRBV7-8 and TRBJ2-5; D gene unclear. The germline gives CDR1 SGHVS, CDR2 FQNEAQ. The V end lost 7 bases, the J end lost 2 bases, and 17 bases lay between the germline ends. This CDR3 is 15 amino acids long. Looking up the rest from reference TRBV7-8 and TRBJ2-5 gives the full variable domain: GAGVSQSPRYKVAKRGQDVALRCDPISGHVSLFWYQQALGQGPEFLTYFQNEAQLDKSGLPSDRFFAERPEGSVSTLKIQRTQQEDSAVYLCASNPRVGLQETQYFGPGTRLLVL.

The chain joins TRBV6-1 to TRBJ1-1; TRBD1 aligns across 8 bases. This CDR3 has 11 residues. With V trimmed by 10 bases and J by 11 bases, 9 bases remained unmatched. The V gene's germline CDR1 is MNHNS and CDR2 SASEGT. The CDR3 bases are TGTGCCACCAACCAGGGGGCGGGCGCTTTCTTT. Translating it yields CATNQGAGAFF.

This clonotype was picked up many times. The chain combines TRBV11-2 with TRBJ2-1; TRBD2 aligns across 8 bases. Germline V lookup: CDR1 SGHAT, CDR2 FQNNGV. The CDR3 length is 19 residues. V was pared by 4 bases and J by 8 bases, with 22 bases of the junction left unmatched. The CDR3 sequence is CASSSRSHLGAGERHEQFF. CDR3 bases: TGTGCCAGCAGCTCCCGTAGCCACCTTGGAGCGGGAGAACGGCATGAGCAGTTCTTC.

This clonotype was observed many times. The V and J genes are TRBV5-6 and TRBJ2-1; D is unresolved. Germline V gives CDR1 SGHDT, CDR2 YYEEEE. With 0 bases removed from V and 5 bases from J, the gap between germline ends came to 9 bases. The CDR3 extends over 14 amino acids. As DNA, the CDR3 is TGTGCCAGCAGCTTGGGACAAAGCCACAATGAGCAGTTCTTC. It specifies CASSLGQSHNEQFF.

There are a few counts of this clonotype. The chain uses TRBV15 and TRBJ1-6, with a possible D match to TRBD1 (5 bases). Germline assignment: CDR1 LNHNV and CDR2 YYDKDF (reference sequence). The germline V and J ends were trimmed by 2 bases and 9 bases, with 11 bases remaining between them. The CDR3 covers 14 residues. The chain's CDR3 is CATSRPGTASPLHF. CDR3 in DNA: TGTGCCACCAGCAGACCCGGGACCGCTTCACCCCTCCACTTT.

Many counts were recorded for this clonotype. V usage is TRBV12-3 or TRBV12-4 and J usage is TRBJ2-1, with TRBD2 matching 8 bases. Losses at the gene ends were 6 bases for V and 9 bases for J; bases not matched to a gene: 7. CDR3 size: 13 residues. In DNA form, the CDR3 reads TGTGCCAGCAGGTCCACTAGCGGCAGTGAGCAGTTCTTC. Translating it yields CASRSTSGSEQFF.

The gene calls are TRBV6-4 and TRBJ2-5, with 10 bases lining up with TRBD2. The CDR3 length is 16 residues. V trimming: 5 bases; J trimming: 0 bases; junction bases outside the gene matches: 6. From germline, CDR1 is MRHNA and CDR2 SNTAGT. The CDR3 here is CASSPGLAEHQETQYF. As DNA, the CDR3 is TGTGCCAGCAGTCCAGGACTAGCGGAACACCAAGAGACCCAGTACTTC.

The sample holds many counts of this clonotype. As DNA, the CDR3 is TGCAGTGCTAGGGTTTCCGGGGGGGGCACAGATACGCAGTATTTT. This sequence encodes CSARVSGGGTDTQYF. The chain uses TRBV20-1 and TRBJ2-3, with TRBD2 matching over 8 bases. The germline V gene has CDR1 DFQATT and CDR2 SNEGSKA (reference sequence). The CDR3 spans 15 residues. V gave up 3 bases and J gave up 1 base; unmatched junction bases: 6.